This is a list of T cell receptor beta chains from one sample in a study of T cell repertoires in cytomegalovirus infection. TCRdb re-called the reads through MiXCR, storing one row per CDR3 protein. The table includes fewer than 900,000 distinct CDR3 sequences, about 29% detected once. Their recognized antigens are unknown. Sequencing was performed on cultured CD8+ T cells from PBMCs, taken from culture after CMV antigen stimulation. These receptors came from a human donor in good health (CMV status not recorded). Some clones in this sample may be carry-over from other donors' samples. The CDR3 runs from the conserved cysteine through the conserved F or W. The D gene is left open where the match is weak. Clone size is shown for a subset of rows, as once, few, many or a class of expanded clone.

>TRBJ2-7|many|TRBV10-3|16|.
CAISEETGWIRFGQYF
TGTGCCATCAGTGAGGAGACAGGCTGGATCAGGTTTGGGCAGTACTTC
>TRBJ1-6|few|TRBV20-1|16|.
CSARDKQSSYNSPLHF
TGCAGTGCTAGAGATAAACAGAGCTCCTATAATTCACCCCTCCACTTT
>TRBJ1-4|.|TRBV6-2/TRBV6-3|11|.
CASSYDEKLFF
TGTGCCAGCAGTTACGATGAAAAACTGTTTTTT
>TRBJ1-2|few|TRBV27|15|TRBD1
CASGMPGQGTYGYTF
TGTGCCAGCGGGATGCCGGGACAGGGTACATATGGCTACACCTTC
>TRBJ2-5|few|TRBV4-1|14|.
CASSQDGAEETQYF
TGCGCCAGCAGCCAAGATGGGGCAGAAGAGACCCAGTACTTC
>TRBJ1-1|.|TRBV27|15|.
CASSPNWALNTEAFF
TGTGCCAGCAGTCCGAACTGGGCCTTGAACACTGAAGCTTTCTTT
>TRBJ2-2|.|TRBV7-3|17|.
CASSSNPRGANTGELFF
TGTGCCAGCAGCTCAAACCCGCGGGGTGCGAACACCGGGGAGCTGTTTTTT
>TRBJ1-6|few|TRBV27|15|TRBD1
CASSFGDSGLSPLHF
TGTGCCAGCAGTTTTGGGGACAGTGGCTTATCACCCCTCCACTTT
>TRBJ2-7|few|TRBV12-3/TRBV12-4|13|.
CASSGVRGDEQYF
TGTGCCAGCAGTGGCGTTCGGGGCGACGAGCAGTACTTC
>TRBJ2-7|.|TRBV27|14|TRBD1
CASSWTGGGYEQYF
TGTGCCAGCAGTTGGACAGGGGGGGGATACGAGCAGTACTTC
>TRBJ2-3|.|TRBV20-1|16|TRBD1
CSARDLWAGGEDTQYF
TGCAGTGCTAGAGATCTCTGGGCAGGGGGCGAAGATACGCAGTATTTT
>TRBJ2-3|few|TRBV12-3/TRBV12-4|16|TRBD2
CASSFGQGGSTDTQYF
TGTGCCAGCAGTTTTGGCCAGGGAGGGAGCACAGATACGCAGTATTTT
>TRBJ2-1|few|TRBV4-2|17|.
CASSQDEGVRRWNEQFF
TGTGCCAGCAGCCAAGATGAAGGGGTTAGGCGGTGGAATGAGCAGTTCTTC
>TRBJ1-2|.|TRBV29-1|15|.
CSVEVAGKGNYGYTF
TGCAGCGTTGAAGTTGCAGGGAAGGGCAACTATGGCTACACCTTC
>TRBJ2-3|few|TRBV27|17|TRBD2
CASSLTPGSGGTDTQYF
TGTGCCAGCAGTTTAACCCCGGGTAGCGGGGGCACAGATACGCAGTATTTT
>TRBJ2-1|.|TRBV4-2|14|.
CASSQGGEHNEQFF
TGTGCCAGCAGCCAAGGAGGAGAACACAATGAGCAGTTCTTC
>TRBJ1-1|many|TRBV4-2|16|TRBD1
CASSGQGAESGTEAFF
TGTGCCAGCAGCGGGCAGGGGGCCGAATCGGGGACTGAAGCTTTCTTT
>TRBJ2-3|.|TRBV2|14|TRBD2
CAGLLAGLRNTQYF
TGTGCCGGCCTTCTAGCGGGGCTGAGAAATACGCAGTATTTT